This T cell receptor (beta chain) emerged from a study of regulatory T cells in long-lasting Graves disease. Time point noted: newly diagnosed GD, antithyroid drugs for less than 3 months. The authors made the TCR library using RNA they extracted from PBMCs. There are many counts of this clonotype. Through Arm-PCR of CDR3 regions and iRepertoire HTBI primers, TCR beta libraries were built. TCRdb passed the multiplex PCR reads through MiXCR, listing each CDR3 protein once. The data contain about 430,000 distinct CDR3 sequences, 15% of them singletons. Per germline, CDR1 DFQATT and CDR2 SNEGSKA (reference sequence). This CDR3 spans 15 amino acids. Trimming removed 5 bases from V and 3 bases from J; junction bases left unmatched: 9. Another study also made use of these data, one on T cells in Graves' hyperthyroidism and ophthalmopathy.

This TCR came from a woman in her 40s with Graves disease. This rearrangement joins TRBV20-1 to TRBJ2-3; 9 bases map to TRBD2. The starting material was peripheral blood mononuclear cells (PBMCs), obtained at new diagnosis, from a patient treated with antithyroid drugs. DNA of the CDR3: TGCAGTGCTGAAATAGCGGGAGCGCGTACAGATACGCAGTATTTT. This gives the protein CSAEIAGARTDTQYF.